This TCR beta chain was observed in a study of cytomegalovirus exposure and HLA in healthy donors (TCRdb year 2017). Regarding the research as a whole: According to an earlier analysis of 587 of the donors, about 179 million T cells yielded approximately 120 million unique TCR beta sequences and about 300 Gb of sequence data. An early release that covered about 600 HLA-typed donors contained about 300 gigabases of sequencing data and tens of millions of unique TCR sequences. Among the roughly 430 genotyped donors, 81% belonged to the genetic ancestry cluster associated with self-reported Caucasian donors. The study aimed to test whether cataloging public T cell receptors could reveal signatures of past pathogen exposure. Using immunosequencing, the study profiled T cell repertoires from about 650 subjects and related those repertoires to cytomegalovirus serostatus. In addition to the first cohort of approximately 650 subjects, a separate validation cohort of 130 or so different subjects was used. The study combined high-throughput TCR immunosequencing, statistical association of individual TCRs with disease status, and machine learning to predict cytomegalovirus infection status. A later analysis re-analyzed previously published TCR beta repertoires from roughly 690 donors and added high-resolution HLA genotyping to study TCR occurrence patterns. Rather than drawing on any new phenotypic data, the later analysis identified candidate immune exposures from TCR beta sequences and the way those sequences occurred across donors. In an earlier analysis of a few hundred of the donors, high-throughput TCR beta sequencing was used to judge whether each TCR beta V gene segment behaved as functional or pseudogenic. Donor age, sex, ethnicity and CMV serostatus were compiled alongside the repertoire data. In a later genetic analysis, genome-wide SNP genotypes for about 55% of the 666 donors were used, and that subset was treated as a discovery cohort. All discovery cohort repertoires had been generated using a single sequencing platform. HLA typing included class I and class II loci at four-digit resolution. The number of donors typed differed by locus, with about 629-630 for A, B, C, DRB1 and DQB1, roughly 550 for DQA1, 600 to 610 for DPA1, and around 450 for DPB1. Because of strong linkage in the cohort, roughly five DR-DQ haplotypes were treated as single units for association and clustering. On average, roughly 240,000 unique TCR beta nucleotide sequences were sequenced per donor among about 400 genotyped donors of the cohort, with around 19% of those sequences being non-productive.

About this clone itself: What antigen it recognizes has not been identified.

The cohort consisted of hundreds of healthy bone marrow donors. At the time of sampling, all cohort members were nominally healthy, though unrecorded immune exposures were likely present. The donor was CMV seropositive and was included in the group of almost 300 seropositive cohort members. A peripheral blood sample was provided by each donor, and peripheral blood mononuclear cells were used for TCR beta sequencing. Genomic DNA extraction from the blood cell samples was performed with the Qiagen DNeasy Blood Extraction Kit. What the authors observed across the whole study: Because counts were too low, more than 15 rarely observed V segments, including chromosome 9 orphons, were excluded from the earlier analysis of roughly 580 of the donors. A further reported finding was that TCR beta sequences accurately predicted the HLA-A and HLA-B alleles for most subjects in the first cohort. The classifier was reported to diagnose cytomegalovirus status with high specificity and sensitivity in both the original cohort and the validation cohort. The authors suggested that the approach could potentially be generalized to other disease states and immunological phenotypes. The only immune exposure information available for the cohort was CMV serostatus. In a later analysis, HLA-associated TCR beta chains were found to be more clonally expanded and to have lower generation probabilities than equally common non-associated chains. When HLA alleles, especially DR and DQ, strongly co-occurred, attributing TCR associations to individual alleles was difficult. A cluster of highly shared sequence variants was judged likely to represent a technical artifact of the sequencing pipeline. At a false discovery rate of 0.05, a later analysis linked 15,000 to 20,000 TCR beta sequences to specific HLA alleles. A total of fewer than 200 TCR beta chains were listed by the study as associated with cytomegalovirus. Several of the top co-occurrence clusters appeared to be linked to parvovirus B19, influenza, CMV and Epstein-Barr virus, according to a later analysis. In this cohort, only TCR beta chains were sequenced, and detectable features were limited by the absence of alpha or paired-chain data. Presence/absence analyses assumed roughly uniform sequencing depth across donors, an assumption that may not hold. Most TCR sequences were observed very rarely across donors, whereas some public TCRs were present in many individuals. Some IMGT-functional V segments, including TRBV6-2 and TRBV6-3, could not be told apart with the 87-base-pair reads, so those segments were excluded. Because some donors lacked HLA typing at each locus, the association tests relied only on the typed subset. Correlated functional status among segregating V segments might reflect linkage disequilibrium, but an unknown experimental factor could not be ruled out. According to a later analysis, most CMV-associated TCR beta chains appeared to be HLA-restricted, and the HLA associations seemed to be driven largely by CMV exposure. Compared with the roughly 700-donor mean, donors in an Asian-associated ancestry cluster had fewer N-insertions in productive TCRs, according to a later genetic analysis. V-gene and J-gene trimming of TCR beta chains was associated with a missense DCLRE1C variant in a later genetic analysis, and the association was replicated in an independent cohort. Broadly in line with IMGT annotations, most TCR beta V segments showed up in productive rearrangements about 87% or about 30% of the time in an earlier analysis of about 500 of the donors. In vitro tests confirmed that a few of the cytomegalovirus-associated TCR beta chains recognize cytomegalovirus antigens. According to a later analysis, TCR association rates differed among HLA loci, with DRB1 alleles showing the most associated TCRs and HLA-C alleles showing the fewest.

The CDR3 has 17 amino acids, counting the end cysteine and phenylalanine. CDR3 DNA only is kept here, 51 bases in frame from base 1. The germline V end is reduced by 4 bases and the J end by 1 base; junction bases left unmatched: 6. CDR1 and CDR2 are drawn from the germline V gene (reference sequence): LNHDA, SQIVND. The method was the immunoSEQ multiplex PCR assay. A mixture of 60 forward primers for TCR Vbeta segments and 13 reverse primers for TCR Jbeta segments was used in the multiplex PCR. Amplification of the CDR3 region of rearranged TCR beta genes was performed with a multiplex PCR assay on genomic DNA. The amplified TCR beta libraries were sequenced on the Illumina HiSeq System as 87-base-pair reads. The published analysis was carried out like this. Across the 500 to 750 repertoires, a later analysis counted tens of millions of unique TCR beta chains, roughly 11 million of which were shared by at least two donors. Raw reads were error-corrected and collapsed into unique sequences by a nearest-neighbor algorithm in which closely related sequences were merged to remove PCR and sequencing errors. CDR3 sequences were aligned to IMGT reference sequences to assign V, D and J gene segments. For a sequence to be retained, at least a six-nucleotide match to both a V gene segment and a J gene segment was required. Rearrangements were called productive when the CDR3 lacked stop codons and stayed in frame with V and J; all others were non-productive. Following IMGT convention, CDR3 was defined as the stretch from the second conserved V-encoded cysteine up to the conserved J-encoded phenylalanine. The earlier analysis of 587 of the donors excluded sequences that lacked an unambiguous match to a single V gene segment. An earlier analysis of approximately 590 of the donors classified V segments as functional when productive rearrangements were above 56.7% and as segregating when the standard deviation between donors was above 5%. A statistical classification framework was built for diagnosing cytomegalovirus status from the catalog of TCR beta chain sequences. V and J gene assignment, in a later analysis, came from comparing TCR nucleotide sequences with IMGT/GENE-DB human TR gene sequences. The TCRdist pipeline was used in a later analysis to assign CDR3 sequences and most-parsimonious VDJ recombination scenarios. In a later analysis, each TCR beta chain was defined by its CDR3 amino acid sequence together with its V-gene family, and reads without a unique V-gene family were excluded. A later analysis removed 500 to 600 highly shared, low-generation-probability nucleotide sequences to deal with suspected cross-contamination and a sequencing artifact. In a later analysis, a clonal expansion index for each public chain was calculated from normalized within-repertoire ranks of inferred template counts. In a later analysis, generation probabilities were computed with a VDJ recombination model fitted to out-of-frame rearrangements, and the resulting probabilities were checked against IGoR. In a later analysis, hypergeometric tests were used to score TCR-TCR, TCR-HLA and TCR-CMV co-occurrence, with a repertoire-size bias correction applied to TCR pairs. To estimate false discovery rates, a later analysis permuted the HLA or CMV assignments 20 times. In a later analysis, co-occurring TCRs were grouped using DBSCAN, with TCRdist sequence similarity added in when clustering inside HLA-allele-positive subsets. Co-occurrence clustering excluded repertoires with fewer than 30,000 or more than 120,000 public chains, plus five with anomalous nucleotide sharing. TCRdb provides this immuneACCESS table in a form limited to in-frame rearrangements. Some clones are lacking; in checked studies, under half of them reflect an unresolved V gene, and why the rest are absent is not known. V and J calls and clone size are copied from that table; D and trimming were computed from the DNA. For this sample, the table gives under 200,000 clones. The ten largest make up 0.65% to 0.9% of the sample.

This receptor was obtained from a woman aged 18-29 years in good health and CMV-seropositive. Recombination linked TRBV19 to TRBJ2-1, with 11 middle bases fitting TRBD2. The sample consisted of PBMCs. The DNA sequence is TGTGCCAGTAGTACGAGACTAGCGGGATGGTCCTACAATGAGCAGTTCTTC. Translated, this is CASSTRLAGWSYNEQFF.